The 30 T cell receptor beta chains reported below all come from one sample, sequenced in a study of T cell clonotyping in hematopoietic cell transplantation. Here immunoSEQ multiplex PCR was the method, and the copy in TCRdb shows in-frame clones only, minus some. Of some 7,000 clones listed, 95% to 99% were seen once; the top ten hold 0.55% to 0.75%. The sample here was PBMCs, taken 30 days after allogeneic stem cell transplant. Source of these receptors: a male patient aged 55-69 years who had an allogeneic stem cell transplant from a related donor, so the T cells may come from the graft donor. Some clones in this sample may be carry-over from other donors' samples.

V is TRBV7-6 and J is TRBJ2-5, with 10 nucleotides matching TRBD2. This CDR3 spans 16 amino acids. J lost 6 bases, V lost 5 bases, and 12 bases had no gene match. Looked up from germline, CDR1 is SGHVS and CDR2 is FNYEAQ. Here the CDR3 reads CASSPSGGAGGKTQYF. The CDR3 DNA sequence: TGTGCCAGCAGCCCCTCCGGGGGAGCGGGGGGGAAGACCCAGTACTTC.

The V and J genes are TRBV5-4 and TRBJ2-3, with D possibly TRBD2 on 7 matching bases. The germline V and J ends were trimmed by 4 bases and 4 bases, with 19 bases remaining between them. This CDR3 has 16 amino acids. The germline gives CDR1 SGHNT, CDR2 YYREEE (reference sequence). Written as DNA, the CDR3 is TGTGCCAGCAGCCCCTACCGGCAGGGGAGGGCAGATACGCAGTATTTT. It yields the protein CASSPYRQGRADTQYF.

J is TRBJ2-7 and V is TRBV6-6; 7 nucleotides agree with TRBD1. Germline assignment: CDR1 MNHNY and CDR2 SVGAGI (reference sequence). After removal of 5 bases from V and 0 bases from J, the junction contained 7 bases not matched to a gene. CDR3 length: 15 amino acids. CDR3 residues: CASSLQGSGSYEQYF. CDR3 DNA: TGTGCCAGCAGTCTACAGGGGTCGGGCTCCTACGAGCAGTACTTC.

In its sample, this clone was seen once. The gene calls are TRBV5-6 and TRBJ2-7, with D possibly TRBD1 on 6 matching bases. Germline V lookup: CDR1 SGHDT, CDR2 YYEEEE. CDR3 size: 16 residues. The V gene lost 1 base and the J gene lost 4 bases, with 18 bases spanning the gap. The CDR3 sequence: CASSLWQGPFRYEQYF. DNA for the CDR3: TGTGCCAGCAGCTTGTGGCAGGGGCCCTTCCGATACGAGCAGTACTTC.

J is TRBJ1-1 and V is TRBV10-3; D unresolved. CDR3 length equals 13 residues. Germline CDR1 reads ENHRY; CDR2 reads SYGVKD. The germline V and J ends were trimmed by 8 bases and 1 base, with 11 bases remaining between them. The DNA of the CDR3 is TGTGCCATCGCGATTTCACAGAACACTGAAGCTTTCTTT. It encodes CAIAISQNTEAFF.

The chain links TRBV5-6 to TRBJ2-7; maybe TRBD1 (6 bases). In germline, CDR1 is SGHDT, CDR2 YYEEEE. V was shortened by 3 bases and J by 4 bases, with 17 bases between the two germline ends. The CDR3 runs 15 residues. This CDR3 is CASSWDATGNYEQYF. As DNA, the CDR3 is TGTGCCAGCAGCTGGGACGCGACAGGAAATTACGAGCAGTACTTC.

The chain recombines TRBV2 with TRBJ1-2; D gene uncertain. The CDR3 contains 13 residues. The V end was cut by 6 bases, the J end by 5 bases, with 13 bases between. From germline, CDR1 is SNHLY and CDR2 FYNNEI. The chain's CDR3 is CASSTPDGYGYTF. The DNA for the CDR3 is TGTGCCAGCAGCACCCCAGACGGGTATGGCTACACCTTC.

J is TRBJ2-5 and V is TRBV2; possibly TRBD1 or TRBD2 for D (6 bases each). Per the germline V gene, CDR1 is SNHLY and CDR2 is FYNNEI. V was cut by 2 bases and J by 4 bases, with 11 bases left in between. This CDR3 is built from 14 residues. The CDR3 reads CASSEFRGGETQYF. Written as DNA, the CDR3 is TGTGCCAGCAGTGAATTCAGGGGAGGAGAGACCCAGTACTTC.

Comment on this clone: One junction end does not reproduce the germline sequence, and a read error may be involved. V gene TRBV7-7 combines with J gene TRBJ2-1; tentative D call: TRBD2 (5 bases). Germline CDR1 is SSHAT and CDR2 is FNYEAQ (reference sequence). The CDR3 covers 13 residues. DNA for the CDR3: TGTGCCAGCAGCCTAGCCCCCAACAATGAGCAGTTCTTC. This gives the protein CASSLAPNNEQFF.

The chain combines TRBV27 with TRBJ1-5; D is undetermined. The CDR3 sequence is 13 residues long. Germline loops: CDR1 MNHEY, CDR2 SMNVEV (reference sequence). V lost 6 bases to trimming and J lost 4 bases, with 10 bases between them. The CDR3 is CASSQDGNQPQHF. For the CDR3, the DNA is TGTGCCAGCAGCCAGGACGGGAATCAGCCCCAGCATTTT.

Comment on this clone: The same CDR3 is also encoded by other DNA sequences in this sample. V usage is TRBV2 and J usage is TRBJ2-7, with unresolved D. The CDR3 consists of 10 residues. Trimming removed 4 bases from V and 7 bases from J, with 5 bases in between. Per germline, CDR1 SNHLY and CDR2 FYNNEI. Here the CDR3 reads CASSGVEQYF. The CDR3 nucleotides are TGTGCCAGCAGTGGGGTGGAGCAGTACTTC.

The genes are TRBV7-2 and TRBJ2-7; D uncertain. CDR1 SGHTA and CDR2 FQGNSA come from the germline V gene. V dropped 1 base and J dropped 4 bases, with 11 bases sitting between them. This CDR3 has 14 amino acids. CDR3 sequence: CASSLGGSIYEQYF. CDR3 nucleotide sequence: TGTGCCAGCAGCTTAGGAGGTAGCATATACGAGCAGTACTTC.

The rearrangement joins TRBV7-2 to TRBJ2-1; D is uncertain. The ends were cut back, 1 base at V and 7 bases at J, with 8 bases in the middle. The V gene's germline CDR1 is SGHTA and CDR2 FQGNSA. The CDR3 has 13 residues. The CDR3 DNA is TGTGCCAGCAGCTTAGGGGTTTTGAATGAGCAGTTCTTC. It specifies CASSLGVLNEQFF.

V usage is TRBV10-3 and J usage is TRBJ1-5; D is undetermined. Trimming left V 3 bases short and J 6 bases short, with 9 bases between. The CDR3 spans 13 residues. Germline-derived CDR1 and CDR2 are ENHRY and SYGVKD. The CDR3 protein is CAISEDEAQPQHF. DNA for the CDR3: TGTGCCATCAGTGAAGATGAGGCTCAGCCCCAGCATTTT.

The chain uses TRBV29-1 and TRBJ1-1; D is undetermined. The V end was cut by 7 bases, the J end by 4 bases, with 19 bases between. The CDR3 loop spans 14 amino acids. The germline CDR1 and CDR2 sequences are SQVTM and ANQGSEA. The CDR3 DNA sequence: TGCAGCGCCCTCGCCCGGCTGGCAGTCACTGAAGCTTTCTTT. Translation: CSALARLAVTEAFF.

J is TRBJ1-2 and V is TRBV6-5, with 8 nucleotides matching TRBD1. CDR3 length: 16 residues. Germline CDR1 reads MNHEY; CDR2 reads SVGAGI. With 0 bases clipped from V and 3 bases from J, the junction kept 6 bases outside the gene matches. The CDR3 protein is CASSYSPGGGHYGYTF. The CDR3 DNA sequence: TGTGCCAGCAGTTACTCGCCAGGGGGCGGGCACTATGGCTACACCTTC.

The chain uses TRBV15 and TRBJ2-7; 7 nucleotides match TRBD1. Germline CDR1 and CDR2: LNHNV and YYDKDF (reference sequence). This CDR3 region has 11 residues. CDR3 coding DNA: TGTGCGGATAAGGGGGCTCACGAGCAGTACTTC. Its protein is CADKGAHEQYF.

The J gene is TRBJ1-5, the V gene TRBV5-6; D is perhaps TRBD1 (6 bases). Between the trimmed V and J ends, which lost 3 bases and 4 bases, there was a span of 17 bases. Germline V CDR1 and CDR2: SGHDT, YYEEEE. This CDR3 spans 16 amino acids. The CDR3, as DNA: TGTGCCAGCAGCTCCCGTCGGGGGCGGATAAATCAGCCCCAGCATTTT. As protein: CASSSRRGRINQPQHF.

The V call is TRBV2, the J call TRBJ2-5; D unclear. V lost 10 bases and J lost 3, with 18 bases in between. The length of the CDR3 is 14 residues. The germline gives CDR1 SNHLY, CDR2 FYNNEI. The CDR3 sequence is CANKAANQKETQYF. The CDR3 bases are TGTGCCAATAAGGCGGCTAACCAGAAAGAGACCCAGTACTTC.

The gene calls are TRBV4-1 and TRBJ2-7; 7 nucleotides align to TRBD2. Germline loops: CDR1 MGHRA, CDR2 YSYEKL. V shed 1 base, J shed 2 bases, and the junction held 2 bases outside the gene matches. The CDR3 loop spans 14 amino acids. CDR3 region: CASSQGTSTYEQYF. The CDR3, as DNA: TGCGCCAGCAGCCAAGGGACTAGTACCTACGAGCAGTACTTC.

The chain joins TRBV27 to TRBJ2-7, with 7 bases matching TRBD1. The CDR3 has 14 amino acids. V was pared by 2 bases and J by 4 bases, with 5 bases of the junction left unmatched. Germline V lookup: CDR1 MNHEY, CDR2 SMNVEV (reference sequence). DNA of the CDR3: TGTGCCAGCAGTTTAGTCAGGGGGTCTTACGAGCAGTACTTC. Translating gives CASSLVRGSYEQYF.

The chain uses TRBV19 and TRBJ1-2, with D unclear. The V end was cut by 6 bases, the J end by 3 bases, with 14 bases between. The CDR3 sequence is 14 residues long. Germline CDR1 and CDR2: LNHDA and SQIVND (reference sequence). This CDR3 is CASSYTTEDYGYTF. In nucleotides, the CDR3 is TGTGCCAGTAGCTACACGACGGAAGACTATGGCTACACCTTC.

The J gene is TRBJ1-2, the V gene TRBV29-1; D unclear. The germline V and J ends were trimmed by 6 bases and 7 bases, with 12 bases remaining between them. Per germline, CDR1 SQVTM and CDR2 ANQGSEA. The CDR3 spans 11 residues. This CDR3 reads CSVGTDSGYTF. CDR3 DNA sequence: TGCAGCGTGGGAACAGATAGTGGCTACACCTTC.

This chain links TRBV5-1 with TRBJ1-2, with a tentative D call TRBD1 (5 bases). This CDR3 has 15 residues. The V and J ends lost 4 bases and 2 bases respectively, with 15 bases between them. CDR1 SGHRS and CDR2 YFSETQ come from the germline V gene. The CDR3 DNA reads as TGCGCCAGCAGCAGGGAGGCAGGGCCCAACTATGGCTACACCTTC. It codes for CASSREAGPNYGYTF.

The chain links TRBV19 to TRBJ2-7; a possible D gene is TRBD2 (7 bases). Germline-derived CDR1 and CDR2 are LNHDA and SQIVND (reference sequence). The CDR3 runs 14 residues. V lost 2 bases and J lost 3, with 11 bases in between. The CDR3 is CASSITGGFYEQYF. CDR3 nucleotide sequence: TGTGCCAGTAGTATAACGGGGGGCTTCTACGAGCAGTACTTC.

V and J are TRBV7-3 and TRBJ2-1, with D possibly being TRBD1 or TRBD2 (7 bases each). The CDR3 contains 13 residues. The V and J ends lost 9 bases and 3 bases respectively, with 12 bases between them. Germline V gene sequence: CDR1 SGHTA, CDR2 FQGTGA. CDR3: CASSGGDYNEQFF. CDR3 DNA: TGTGCCAGTTCAGGGGGGGACTACAATGAGCAGTTCTTC.

The V and J genes are TRBV13 and TRBJ1-1, with a tentative D call TRBD1 (6 bases). Germline assignment: CDR1 PRHDT and CDR2 FYEKMQ (reference sequence). The CDR3 consists of 14 residues. Trimming pared 5 bases from V and 1 base from J, leaving 11 bases between. CDR3 residues: CASSQTGKNTEAFF. The DNA of the CDR3 is TGTGCCAGCAGCCAGACAGGAAAGAACACTGAAGCTTTCTTT.

The gene calls are TRBV29-1 and TRBJ2-2; 7 nucleotides align to TRBD2. This CDR3 region has 15 residues. J lost 1 base, V lost 7 bases, and 9 bases had no gene match. Germline V gene data show CDR1 as SQVTM and CDR2 as ANQGSEA. CDR3: CSAGPGGGNTGELFF. The CDR3 nucleotides read TGCAGCGCTGGGCCTGGCGGGGGGAACACCGGGGAGCTGTTTTTT.

CDR3 coding DNA: TGTGCCAGCAGCTTCGTGGGGGTCAGCACAGATACGCAGTATTTT. Amino acid sequence: CASSFVGVSTDTQYF. The chain is built from TRBV5-4 and TRBJ2-3; D possibly uses TRBD1 or TRBD2 (5 bases each). The CDR3 has 15 residues. From germline, CDR1 is SGHNT and CDR2 YYREEE (reference sequence). Trimming stripped 2 bases from V and 0 bases from J, with 10 bases between.

The chain carries TRBV10-3 and TRBJ2-2; D not resolved. Germline CDR1 reads ENHRY; CDR2 reads SYGVKD. V shed 2 bases and J shed 6 bases, with 1 base lying between them. The CDR3 is made up of 11 amino acids. The CDR3 bases are TGTGCCATCAGTGAGCCCGGGGAGCTGTTTTTT. It encodes CAISEPGELFF.